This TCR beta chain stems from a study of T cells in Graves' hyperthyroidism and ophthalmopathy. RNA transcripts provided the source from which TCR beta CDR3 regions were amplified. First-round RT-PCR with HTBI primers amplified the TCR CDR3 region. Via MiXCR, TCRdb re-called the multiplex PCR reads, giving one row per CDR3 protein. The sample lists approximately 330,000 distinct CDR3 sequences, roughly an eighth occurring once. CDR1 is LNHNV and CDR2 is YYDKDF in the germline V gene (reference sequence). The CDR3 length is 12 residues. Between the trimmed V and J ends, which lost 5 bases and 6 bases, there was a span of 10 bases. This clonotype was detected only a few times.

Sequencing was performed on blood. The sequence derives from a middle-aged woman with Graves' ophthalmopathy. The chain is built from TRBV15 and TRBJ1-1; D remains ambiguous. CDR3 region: CATSGRYSEAFF. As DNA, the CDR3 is TGTGCCACCAGCGGTAGATATTCTGAAGCTTTCTTT.